Listed here are 21 T cell receptor beta chains from one sample, sequenced in a study of monozygotic twins with inflammatory bowel disease. TCRdb reanalyzed the 5' RACE reads and collapses them to one entry per CDR3 protein, without DNA. The table counts 200,000 to 250,000 distinct CDR3 sequences; roughly 7.5% lies in the top ten. Sequencing was performed on blood. These receptors originate from a human donor with ulcerative colitis or Crohn's disease, or a healthy co-twin of an affected twin (not recorded which).

The chain is built from TRBV30 and TRBJ1-3; the TCRdb call, TRBD1, lacks DNA for checking. The CDR3 consists of 16 residues. Germline CDR1 is GTSNPN and CDR2 is SVGIG (reference sequence). The CDR3 loop reads CAWRRDSLNSGNTIYF. Using reference TRBV30 and TRBJ1-3 for the parts outside the CDR3, the full variable domain is SQTIHQWPATLVQPVGSPLSLECTVEGTSNPNLYWYRQAAGRGLQLLFYSVGIGQISSEVPQNLSASRPQDRQFILSSKKLLLSDSGFYLCAWRRDSLNSGNTIYFGEGSWLTVV.

This rearrangement joins TRBV27 to TRBJ2-7; the TCRdb D gene call, TRBD1, has no DNA to confirm it. CDR1 and CDR2 from the germline V gene are MNHEY and SMNVEV (reference sequence). This CDR3 contains 16 residues. CDR3 protein: CASSFAVGHVPYEQYF.

This chain connects TRBV5-1 to TRBJ2-4; with no DNA, the TCRdb D assignment of TRBD2 cannot be verified. CDR1 is SGHRS and CDR2 is YFSETQ in the germline V gene. The CDR3 covers 16 residues. The CDR3 is CASSLATAGGPYIQYF.

This chain links TRBV12-3 or TRBV12-4 with TRBJ2-1. The length of the CDR3 is 14 residues. The CDR3 protein is CASSGISRDNEQFF.

The chain couples TRBV18 to TRBJ1-1; without DNA, the TCRdb call of TRBD1 cannot be checked. The CDR3 spans 14 residues. Germline V gene sequence: CDR1 KGHSH, CDR2 LQKENI. CDR3 sequence reads: CASSPLSGETEAFF.

This sequence joins TRBV4-2 and TRBJ1-1. The CDR3 is made up of 15 amino acids. Germline V gene data show CDR1 as LGHNA and CDR2 as YNFKEQ. CDR3: CASSQDQGLNTEAFF.

The chain employs TRBV19 and TRBJ2-6. Germline assignment: CDR1 LNHDA and CDR2 SQIVND (reference sequence). This CDR3 has 16 residues. CDR3 sequence reads: CASTLEGSSGANVLTF. Using reference TRBV19 and TRBJ2-6 for the parts outside the CDR3, the full variable domain is DGGITQSPKYLFRKEGQNVTLSCEQNLNHDAMYWYRQDPGQGLRLIYYSQIVNDFQKGDIAEGYSVSREKKESFPLTVTSAQKNPTAFYLCASTLEGSSGANVLTFGAGSRLTVL.

This chain connects TRBV12-3 or TRBV12-4 to TRBJ1-2. CDR3 size: 13 residues. CDR3 amino acids: CASSFGTAYGYTF.

The V gene is TRBV29-1, the J gene TRBJ1-6; TCRdb calls TRBD1, which cannot be checked without DNA. Germline CDR1 is SQVTM and CDR2 is ANQGSEA. The CDR3 runs 12 residues. CDR3 region: CSVGQGDSPLHF.

The chain links TRBV4-2 to TRBJ2-5; the TCRdb call, TRBD1, lacks DNA for checking. The CDR3 length is 15 residues. Germline CDR1 reads LGHNA; CDR2 reads YNFKEQ. The CDR3 is CASSQDTSGEETQYF.

The J gene is TRBJ2-1, the V gene TRBV29-1. The CDR3 extends over 14 amino acids. Germline CDR1 is SQVTM and CDR2 is ANQGSEA. CDR3 amino acids: CSVDRSTVNGEQFF.

This chain links TRBV19 with TRBJ1-1. Germline V gene sequence: CDR1 LNHDA, CDR2 SQIVND (reference sequence). The CDR3 consists of 14 residues. This chain's CDR3 is CASSIDFDRYEAFF.

J is TRBJ1-5 and V is TRBV30. Germline V lookup: CDR1 GTSNPN, CDR2 SVGIG (reference sequence). The length of the CDR3 is 14 residues. The CDR3 sequence: CAWSGSLSNQPQHF.

The chain carries TRBV20-1 and TRBJ2-2; the TCRdb call, TRBD1, lacks DNA for checking. Germline CDR1 and CDR2: DFQATT and SNEGSKA (reference sequence). This CDR3 region has 14 residues. The CDR3 loop is CSAIGTGKTGELFF.

The chain couples TRBV7-9 to TRBJ2-1; with no DNA, the TCRdb D assignment of TRBD2 cannot be verified. CDR3 length equals 13 residues. The germline V gene encodes CDR1 SEHNR and CDR2 FQNEAQ (reference sequence). This chain's CDR3 is CASRTSGSGEQFF.

CDR3 loop: CASSLSGTGDSPLHF. The chain has TRBV5-1 and TRBJ1-6; without DNA, the TCRdb call of TRBD1 cannot be checked. Germline CDR1 is SGHRS and CDR2 is YFSETQ. The CDR3 is 15 amino acids.

The chain is built from TRBV20-1 and TRBJ1-1; TCRdb's assignment of TRBD1 cannot be checked, as there is no DNA. CDR1 is DFQATT and CDR2 is SNEGSKA in the germline V gene (reference sequence). The CDR3 loop spans 13 amino acids. The CDR3 here is CSVRKGRSTEAFF.

The chain employs TRBV7-2 and TRBJ1-5; TCRdb returns TRBD1, unconfirmable since there is no DNA. Germline CDR1 and CDR2: SGHTA and FQGNSA. CDR3 length: 13 residues. CDR3 protein: CASSPERGQPQHF.

The chain links TRBV11-2 to TRBJ1-1; TCRdb's assignment of TRBD1 cannot be checked, as there is no DNA. Germline assignment: CDR1 SGHAT and CDR2 FQNNGV. The CDR3 sequence is 14 residues long. This chain's CDR3 is CASSSIDRDTEAFF.

This chain uses TRBV5-5 with TRBJ2-3; the D call from TCRdb, TRBD1, cannot be confirmed without DNA. Germline-derived CDR1 and CDR2 are SGHKS and YYEKEE (reference sequence). The CDR3 covers 15 residues. CDR3 loop: CASSRRGPEADTQYF. Full variable domain (outside the CDR3, taken from reference TRBV5-5 and TRBJ2-3): DAGVTQSPTHLIKTRGQQVTLRCSPISGHKSVSWYQQVLGQGPQFIFQYYEKEERGRGNFPDRFSARQFPNYSSELNVNALLLGDSALYLCASSRRGPEADTQYFGPGTRLTVL.

The chain combines TRBV4-3 with TRBJ1-2; the TCRdb call, TRBD1, lacks DNA for checking. CDR3 size: 15 residues. Germline CDR1 is LGHNA and CDR2 is YSLEER. The CDR3 region is CASSQDLRGPYGYTF.